What follows are 17 T cell receptor beta chains derived from one specimen sequenced in a study of T cell changes during pregnancy in multiple sclerosis. Sequenced by immunoSEQ multiplex PCR; TCRdb stores in-frame clones only, minus some. The table includes about 74,000 clones, approximately 91% detected once. The sequencing here drew on peripheral blood, taken in the third trimester of pregnancy. These TCRs come from a female donor with multiple sclerosis, enrolled in a pregnancy study.

The V and J genes are TRBV5-1 and TRBJ2-5; 7 bases agree with TRBD1. CDR3 length equals 15 residues. CDR1 and CDR2 (germline): SGHRS, YFSETQ. Trimming cost V 5 bases and J 4 bases; bases outside gene matches: 11. CDR3 amino acids: CASRGEGAQGETQYF. CDR3 nucleotide sequence: TGCGCCAGCAGGGGAGAGGGGGCGCAGGGAGAGACCCAGTACTTC.

The CDR3 protein is CASSDDYQETQYF. The CDR3 DNA is TGTGCCAGCAGCGATGACTACCAAGAGACCCAGTACTTC. This chain connects TRBV2 to TRBJ2-5; the D is unclear. V was shortened by 6 bases and J by 0 bases, with 8 bases between the two germline ends. This CDR3 comprises 13 residues. Germline-derived CDR1 and CDR2 are SNHLY and FYNNEI. The variable domain in full, with the rest retrieved from reference TRBV2 and TRBJ2-5, is EPEVTQTPSHQVTQMGQEVILRCVPISNHLYFYWYRQILGQKVEFLVSFYNNEISEKSEIFDDQFSVERPDGSNFTLKIRSTKLEDSAMYFCASSDDYQETQYFGPGTRLLVL.

The chain carries TRBV6-6 and TRBJ1-6; weak D call: TRBD1 (5 bases). The CDR3 spans 14 residues. V gave up 2 bases and J gave up 6 bases, with 8 bases separating them. Germline CDR1 is MNHNY and CDR2 is SVGAGI (reference sequence). The CDR3 is CASSYRQGNSPLHF. In nucleotides, the CDR3 is TGTGCCAGCAGTTACCGGCAGGGTAATTCACCCCTCCACTTT.

The gene calls are TRBV6-1 and TRBJ1-1; 9 bases line up with TRBD1. Losses at the gene ends were 7 bases for V and 8 bases for J; bases not matched to a gene: 11. This CDR3 region has 14 residues. CDR1 is MNHNS and CDR2 is SASEGT in the germline V gene. Here the CDR3 DNA reads TGTGCCAGCATGATCCCGGACAGGGGAACCGAAGCTTTCTTT. It translates to CASMIPDRGTEAFF.

The chain recombines TRBV27 with TRBJ1-6, with a tentative D call TRBD1 (6 bases). This CDR3 is built from 15 residues. The germline V and J ends were trimmed by 3 bases and 6 bases, with 12 bases remaining between them. Germline lookup yields CDR1 MNHEY and CDR2 SMNVEV (reference sequence). In DNA form, the CDR3 reads TGTGCCAGCAGTTTGTCCATACAGGGTAATTCACCCCTCCACTTT. This sequence encodes CASSLSIQGNSPLHF.

The chain uses TRBV6-5 and TRBJ1-2; D possibly corresponds to TRBD1 (5 bases). CDR1 and CDR2 from the germline V gene are MNHEY and SVGAGI. The CDR3 is 14 residues long. The V gene lost 3 bases and the J gene lost 7 bases, with 15 bases spanning the gap. The CDR3: CASSYSRQGFGYTF. DNA of the CDR3: TGTGCCAGCAGTTATAGCCGCCAGGGCTTTGGCTACACCTTC.

In its sample, this clone was seen a few times. This chain joins TRBV4-2 and TRBJ1-5, with TRBD1 matching 7 bases. The CDR3 is 17 residues long. Germline CDR1 and CDR2: LGHNA and YNFKEQ. V was clipped by 4 bases and J by 1 base; unmatched bases: 10. The CDR3 coding sequence is TGTGCCAGCAGCCCGCAAGGGGGCGATCCGAGCAATCAGCCCCAGCATTTT. Translating gives CASSPQGGDPSNQPQHF.

CDR3 DNA sequence: TGTGCCAGCAGCCCGGGACAGAACACCGGGGAGCTGTTTTTT. This sequence encodes CASSPGQNTGELFF. V and J are TRBV5-4 and TRBJ2-2, with D possibly TRBD1 on 6 matching bases. This CDR3 contains 14 residues. Trimming took off 4 bases at V and 1 base at J, with 8 bases between the two ends. CDR1 is SGHNT and CDR2 is YYREEE in the germline V gene (reference sequence).

The chain uses TRBV6-6 and TRBJ2-3; D may be TRBD2 (6 bases). Looked up from germline, CDR1 is MNHNY and CDR2 is SVGAGI (reference sequence). V gave up 8 bases and J gave up 4 bases, with 10 bases separating them. This CDR3 comprises 12 residues. For the CDR3, the DNA is TGTGCCAGCTGGTGGGGGGCAGATACGCAGTATTTT. The encoded protein is CASWWGADTQYF.

The gene calls are TRBV29-1 and TRBJ2-7, with D possibly TRBD1 on 6 matching bases. The V end lost 6 bases, the J end lost 2 bases, and 20 bases lay between the germline ends. This CDR3 has 15 residues. Per the germline V gene, CDR1 is SQVTM and CDR2 is ANQGSEA. CDR3 loop: CSVVLVWKGAYEQYF. The CDR3 nucleotides are TGCAGCGTGGTGTTGGTGTGGAAGGGGGCCTACGAGCAGTACTTC.

The rearrangement uses TRBV4-3 and TRBJ2-1, with D maybe TRBD2 (6 bases). Per germline, CDR1 LGHNA and CDR2 YSLEER. Deletions cut 0 bases from V and 4 bases from J, with 10 bases between. The CDR3 length is 15 residues. The CDR3 here is CASSQEGEEYNEQFF. The CDR3 DNA reads as TGCGCCAGCAGCCAAGAAGGGGAGGAGTACAATGAGCAGTTCTTC.

Remarks on this clone: A junction boundary mismatches the germline segment, possibly from a read error. V and J are TRBV7-9 and TRBJ1-1, with D unresolved. Germline V gene sequence: CDR1 SEHNR, CDR2 FQNEAQ (reference sequence). The CDR3 is 15 residues long. CDR3 bases: TGTGCCAGCAGCTTAAACCTCGCGGGGAACGCTGAAGCTTTCTTT. Translation: CASSLNLAGNAEAFF.

DNA for the CDR3: TGTGCCAGCAGCATCCGGAGGAATCAGCCCCAGCATTTT. This gives the protein CASSIRRNQPQHF. The chain links TRBV7-8 to TRBJ1-5; D unresolved. Germline V lookup: CDR1 SGHVS, CDR2 FQNEAQ. CDR3 length: 13 residues. V lost 5 bases to trimming and J lost 4 bases, with 9 bases between them.

The V call is TRBV5-6, the J call TRBJ2-5; 7 positions match TRBD1. This CDR3 spans 14 amino acids. Germline-derived CDR1 and CDR2 are SGHDT and YYEEEE. Trimming removed 1 base from V and 1 base from J; junction bases left unmatched: 1. Here the CDR3 reads CASSLTGAQETQYF. CDR3 coding DNA: TGTGCCAGCAGCTTGACAGGGGCCCAAGAGACCCAGTACTTC. Using reference TRBV5-6 and TRBJ2-5 for the parts outside the CDR3, the full variable domain is DAGVTQSPTHLIKTRGQQVTLRCSPKSGHDTVSWYQQALGQGPQFIFQYYEEEERQRGNFPDRFSGHQFPNYSSELNVNALLLGDSALYLCASSLTGAQETQYFGPGTRLLVL.

V is TRBV5-1 and J is TRBJ1-4; D not certain. The germline V gene has CDR1 SGHRS and CDR2 YFSETQ. CDR3 length equals 16 residues. Trimming cost V 4 bases and J 3 bases, with 16 bases left between them. CDR3 DNA sequence: TGCGCCAGCAGCCTAGATCGGAGGGTGGCTAATGAAAAACTGTTTTTT. Protein product: CASSLDRRVANEKLFF.

CDR3 amino acids: CSVFDGRHGYTF. The CDR3 DNA reads TGCAGCGTTTTCGACGGGAGACATGGCTACACCTTC. The chain joins TRBV29-1 to TRBJ1-2; no clear D gene. Per the germline V gene, CDR1 is SQVTM and CDR2 is ANQGSEA. The CDR3 extends over 12 amino acids. The V end lost 5 bases, the J end lost 6 bases, and 13 bases lay between the germline ends.

The DNA of the CDR3 is TGTGCCAGCAGCTTAGCTGACAGGGGTGCCTATTCACCCCTCCACTTT. The encoded protein is CASSLADRGAYSPLHF. The chain uses TRBV11-2 and TRBJ1-6; 8 nucleotides match TRBD1. Trimming took 1 base from V and 8 from J; bases not matched to a gene: 7. The CDR3 sequence is 16 residues long. Germline V gene sequence: CDR1 SGHAT, CDR2 FQNNGV.